Each of the 29 T cell receptor beta chains below was sequenced from the same sample in a study of vaccination and CD4 T cells after COVID-19. The treatment was: 10-day PBMC culture with coronavirus spike peptide pools or control peptides (ViraFEST assay). CD4+ T cells that had been cultured provided DNA sequenced with the Oncomine TCR Beta short-read assay. From the PCR reads, TCRdb called clonotypes with MiXCR, one entry per CDR3 protein. The sample includes approximately 20,000 distinct CDR3 sequences, 40% to 50% of them seen just once. These receptors' antigens are unknown. The sample consisted of CD4+ T cells from blood, cultured in vitro, taken after SARS-CoV-2 vaccination. These receptors all come from a human donor who had recovered from COVID-19.

In DNA form, the CDR3 reads TGCAGTGCTAAAAGACCTGACGGTAACACTGAAGCTTTCTTT. As protein: CSAKRPDGNTEAFF. The rearrangement links TRBV20-1 to TRBJ1-1; D call uncertain. The CDR3 has 14 residues. The germline V and J ends were trimmed by 4 bases and 2 bases, with 14 bases remaining between them. Germline lookup yields CDR1 DFQATT and CDR2 SNEGSKA (reference sequence).

The chain combines TRBV7-3 with TRBJ2-1, with D perhaps TRBD1 or TRBD2 (7 bases each). Trimming cost V 5 bases and J 6 bases, with 17 bases left between them. This CDR3 has 15 amino acids. Germline loops: CDR1 SGHTA, CDR2 FQGTGA. As DNA, the CDR3 is TGTGCCAGCAGCGGGGGAGGGCCAGGGGGCAATGAGCAGTTCTTC. It yields the protein CASSGGGPGGNEQFF.

V usage is TRBV12-3 or TRBV12-4 and J usage is TRBJ2-5; D ambiguous. V was shortened by 1 base and J by 6 bases, with 12 bases between the two germline ends. The CDR3 length is 14 residues. The CDR3 DNA follows: TGTGCCAGCAGTTTAGGGCCGCCGGAGAAGACCCAGTACTTC. It encodes CASSLGPPEKTQYF.

V is TRBV11-3 and J is TRBJ2-5; 7 bases agree with TRBD2. The junction had 13 bases not matched to a gene; V was cut back by 4 bases and J by 5 bases. This CDR3 spans 16 amino acids. From germline, CDR1 is SGHNT and CDR2 YENEEA. The CDR3 sequence: CASSSPLAEGDETQYF. CDR3 bases: TGTGCCAGCAGCTCCCCTCTAGCGGAGGGCGATGAGACCCAGTACTTC.

The chain carries TRBV6-1 and TRBJ1-5; no reliable D call. The CDR3 loop spans 14 amino acids. Germline loops: CDR1 MNHNS, CDR2 SASEGT. The germline V and J ends were trimmed by 6 bases and 1 base, with 10 bases remaining between them. The CDR3 sequence: CASRDGRSNQPQHF. CDR3 in DNA: TGTGCCAGCAGAGACGGGCGGAGCAATCAGCCCCAGCATTTT.

This clonotype has only a few counts. The chain combines TRBV6-1 with TRBJ1-1; D is possibly TRBD1 (5 bases). Trimming took off 8 bases at V and 4 bases at J, with 11 bases between the two ends. CDR3 length: 12 residues. CDR1 is MNHNS, CDR2 SASEGT, per germline. DNA of the CDR3: TGTGCCAGCTCTCGTGGGGGCACTGAAGCTTTCTTT. It specifies CASSRGGTEAFF.

Only a few counts were recorded for this clonotype. The J gene is TRBJ1-6, the V gene TRBV27, with D perhaps TRBD1 (6 bases). The CDR3 is made up of 16 amino acids. The germline V and J ends were trimmed by 5 bases and 0 bases, with 11 bases remaining between them. Germline CDR1 is MNHEY and CDR2 is SMNVEV (reference sequence). CDR3 DNA: TGTGCCAGCAGTAAAACAGGGATCTCCTATAATTCACCCCTCCACTTT. This sequence encodes CASSKTGISYNSPLHF.

This clonotype was picked up a small number of times. In nucleotides, the CDR3 is TGCAGGGCCTCCGGGACTAGCGGGATCTACGAGCAGTACTTC. Amino acid sequence: CRASGTSGIYEQYF. The genes are TRBV20-1 and TRBJ2-7, with 13 positions matching TRBD2. The V gene's germline CDR1 is DFQATT and CDR2 SNEGSKA (reference sequence). This CDR3 has 14 amino acids.

The genes are TRBV6-2 or TRBV6-3 and TRBJ1-5, with D possibly matching TRBD1 (5 bases). V was pared by 2 bases and J by 2 bases, with 10 bases between. Per the germline V gene, CDR1 is MNHEY and CDR2 is SVGEGT. The CDR3 has 15 residues. CDR3 coding DNA: TGTGCCAGCAGTTACGTTCAGGGCGGCAATCAGCCCCAGCATTTT. Translated: CASSYVQGGNQPQHF.

The chain couples TRBV6-2 or TRBV6-3 to TRBJ2-3, with TRBD1 identical over 12 bases. Trimming removed 6 bases from V and 2 bases from J; junction bases left unmatched: 9. Germline CDR1 is MNHEY and CDR2 is SVGEGT. The CDR3 has 17 amino acids. CDR3 amino acids: CASSPGTGGLVTDTQYF. CDR3 coding DNA: TGTGCCAGCAGCCCCGGGACAGGGGGCCTTGTCACAGATACGCAGTATTTT.

The rearrangement links TRBV20-1 to TRBJ2-3; 8 bases are shared with TRBD2. The CDR3 has 16 residues. In germline, CDR1 is DFQATT, CDR2 SNEGSKA (reference sequence). J was trimmed by 0 bases and V by 3 bases; bases with no gene match: 8. Here the CDR3 reads CSARVSGGESTDTQYF. CDR3 nucleotides: TGCAGTGCTAGGGTATCGGGAGGGGAGAGCACAGATACGCAGTATTTT.

This clonotype showed up just a few times. The rearrangement links TRBV10-3 to TRBJ2-1; tentative D call: TRBD1 (5 bases). The CDR3 length is 17 residues. The germline gives CDR1 ENHRY, CDR2 SYGVKD. V dropped 0 bases and J dropped 1 base, with 13 bases sitting between them. The CDR3 spells CAISESIQETSYNEQFF. Here the CDR3 DNA reads TGTGCCATCAGTGAGTCGATACAGGAAACATCCTACAATGAGCAGTTCTTC.

This clonotype was observed once. The chain is built from TRBV4-2 and TRBJ1-6; D is ambiguous. Germline V gives CDR1 LGHNA, CDR2 YNFKEQ. V was pared by 3 bases and J by 6 bases, with 18 bases between. This CDR3 spans 17 amino acids. The CDR3 spells CASSHPPGPLLNSPLHF. The CDR3 DNA reads as TGTGCCAGCAGCCATCCTCCCGGGCCACTACTTAATTCACCCCTCCACTTT.

V usage is TRBV12-3 or TRBV12-4 and J usage is TRBJ2-1; D ambiguous. The CDR3 spans 13 residues. V was clipped by 6 bases and J by 9 bases, with 15 bases between them. The CDR3 region has the DNA TGTGCCAGCAGCCCCCTAATGTTGGTTGAGCAGTTCTTC. Protein: CASSPLMLVEQFF.

The rearrangement joins TRBV20-1 to TRBJ1-5, with a possible D match to TRBD1 (6 bases). Trimming pared 4 bases from V and 1 base from J, leaving 14 bases between. The CDR3 totals 15 residues. Germline V gives CDR1 DFQATT, CDR2 SNEGSKA (reference sequence). CDR3 sequence: CSATRQALSNQPQHF. The CDR3 DNA reads TGCAGTGCTACACGACAGGCACTCAGCAATCAGCCCCAGCATTTT.

The V gene is TRBV6-2 or TRBV6-3, the J gene TRBJ2-7; 8 nucleotides match TRBD1. The CDR3 totals 14 residues. Germline-derived CDR1 and CDR2 are MNHEY and SVGEGT. J gave up 5 bases and V 5 bases, and 8 bases lay outside the gene matches. The CDR3 coding sequence is TGTGCCAGCAGTCTGGACAGGGTGAGGAACGAGCAGTACTTC. It translates to CASSLDRVRNEQYF.

The chain couples TRBV7-2 to TRBJ1-1; D uncertain. Trimming took off 2 bases at V and 5 bases at J, with 9 bases between the two ends. Germline CDR1 SGHTA, CDR2 FQGNSA. The CDR3 length is 13 residues. CDR3 bases: TGTGCCAGCAGCTTAAAACGGGGAACTGAAGCTTTCTTT. This codes for CASSLKRGTEAFF.

Only a few counts were recorded for this clonotype. This chain uses TRBV7-3 with TRBJ2-7; D is possibly TRBD2 (7 bases). V lost 1 base, J lost 4 bases, and 14 bases lay in between. The CDR3 is 15 residues long. CDR1 SGHTA and CDR2 FQGTGA come from the germline V gene. The CDR3 DNA follows: TGTGCCAGCAGCTTAATGGGGGGGCCCAGTTACGAGCAGTACTTC. Translating it yields CASSLMGGPSYEQYF.

In this sample, this clonotype turned up a few times. The rearrangement links TRBV5-6 to TRBJ1-1, with D unresolved. V lost 0 bases to trimming and J lost 0 bases, with 3 bases between them. CDR1 and CDR2 (germline): SGHDT, YYEEEE. This CDR3 region has 13 residues. The CDR3: CASSLGLNTEAFF. Written as DNA, the CDR3 is TGTGCCAGCAGCTTGGGACTGAACACTGAAGCTTTCTTT.

The V and J genes are TRBV28 and TRBJ1-4; D uncertain. The V and J ends lost 6 bases and 7 bases respectively, with 9 bases between them. The CDR3 is 12 amino acids. Germline lookup yields CDR1 MDHEN and CDR2 SYDVKM. The chain's CDR3 is CASRADGEKLFF. DNA of the CDR3: TGTGCCAGCAGAGCAGACGGTGAAAAACTGTTTTTT.

This chain connects TRBV5-1 to TRBJ1-1, with no clear D. Germline lookup yields CDR1 SGHRS and CDR2 YFSETQ. There are 15 residues in the CDR3. Trimming cost V 7 bases and J 0 bases, with 16 bases left between them. This CDR3 reads CASALDAAMNTEAFF. The CDR3, as DNA: TGCGCCAGCGCTCTGGATGCTGCTATGAACACTGAAGCTTTCTTT.

V usage is TRBV19 and J usage is TRBJ2-3; tentatively, D is TRBD1 or TRBD2 (5 bases each). The CDR3 length is 14 residues. Trimming took off 7 bases at V and 3 bases at J, with 14 bases between the two ends. Germline CDR1 and CDR2: LNHDA and SQIVND (reference sequence). CDR3 loop: CASNDGTLTDTQYF. CDR3 sequence (DNA): TGTGCCAGTAACGACGGGACCTTGACAGATACGCAGTATTTT.

This clonotype turned up a few times. The chain links TRBV6-5 to TRBJ1-5; D is perhaps TRBD1 (5 bases). Per the germline V gene, CDR1 is MNHEY and CDR2 is SVGAGI. The CDR3 contains 16 residues. Trimming removed 0 bases at V and 7 bases at J, with 16 bases between. CDR3 DNA: TGTGCCAGCAGTTACTCGGCCGGGGGAATGTCCCAGCCCCAGCATTTT. Encoded protein: CASSYSAGGMSQPQHF.

The chain is built from TRBV28 and TRBJ2-5, with 10 bases aligning to TRBD1. This CDR3 comprises 15 residues. Germline V gene lookup returns CDR1 MDHEN and CDR2 SYDVKM. With V trimmed by 6 bases and J by 2 bases, 6 bases remained unmatched. CDR3 region: CASRRQGASQETQYF. The CDR3 DNA reads TGTGCCAGCAGGCGACAGGGGGCAAGTCAAGAGACCCAGTACTTC.

The V call is TRBV7-2, the J call TRBJ1-1; D is perhaps TRBD1 (5 bases). The CDR3 consists of 14 residues. The ends were cut back, 2 bases at V and 11 bases at J, with 18 bases in the middle. Germline CDR1 SGHTA, CDR2 FQGNSA. CDR3 DNA sequence: TGTGCCAGCAGCTTATCCCAGGGAACATTTTCGGCTTTCTTT. Encoded protein: CASSLSQGTFSAFF.

The rearrangement links TRBV7-2 to TRBJ2-3; D is possibly TRBD1 (7 bases). Trimming removed 5 bases from V and 10 bases from J, with 13 bases in between. The CDR3 totals 12 residues. Germline V gene sequence: CDR1 SGHTA, CDR2 FQGNSA. The chain's CDR3 is CASSRDREAQYF. The CDR3 nucleotides read TGTGCCAGCAGCCGTGACAGGGAGGCGCAGTATTTT.

With regard to this clonotype: One end of the junction does not line up with germline, which may come from a read error. The chain joins TRBV29-1 to TRBJ2-2, with 8 bases matching TRBD1. CDR1 is SQVTM, CDR2 ANQGSEA, per germline. CDR3 length: 15 residues. This CDR3 reads CSVALAGGYTGEPFF. DNA of the CDR3: TGCAGCGTTGCCCTGGCAGGGGGCTACACCGGGGAGCCGTTTTTT.

Here the CDR3 DNA reads TGTGCCAGCAGCTTAGTGGCGTCCGAGCAGTACTTC. It specifies CASSLVASEQYF. The V and J genes are TRBV7-9 and TRBJ2-7; D is unresolved. Trimming stripped 1 base from V and 6 bases from J, with 7 bases between. The CDR3 spans 12 residues. Germline CDR1 is SEHNR and CDR2 is FQNEAQ (reference sequence).

V usage is TRBV19 and J usage is TRBJ2-7; D is perhaps TRBD2 (6 bases). The CDR3 consists of 11 residues. The germline V gene has CDR1 LNHDA and CDR2 SQIVND (reference sequence). Trimming removed 8 bases from V and 4 bases from J, with 9 bases in between. The CDR3 sequence is CASSGEYEQYF. The CDR3 nucleotides are TGTGCCAGTTCGGGAGAATACGAGCAGTACTTC.